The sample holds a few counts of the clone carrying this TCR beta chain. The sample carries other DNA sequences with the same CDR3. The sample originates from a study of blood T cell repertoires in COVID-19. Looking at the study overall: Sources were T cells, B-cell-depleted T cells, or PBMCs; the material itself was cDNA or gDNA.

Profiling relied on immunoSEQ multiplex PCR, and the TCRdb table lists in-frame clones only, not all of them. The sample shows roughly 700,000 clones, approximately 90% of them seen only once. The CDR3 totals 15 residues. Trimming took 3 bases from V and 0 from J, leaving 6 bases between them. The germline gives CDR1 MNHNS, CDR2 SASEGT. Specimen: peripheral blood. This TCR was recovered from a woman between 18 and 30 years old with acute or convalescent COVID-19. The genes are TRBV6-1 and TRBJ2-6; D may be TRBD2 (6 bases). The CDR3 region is CASSEGGSGANVLTF. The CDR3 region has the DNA TGTGCCAGCAGTGAGGGGGGCTCTGGGGCCAACGTCCTGACTTTC.